These T cell receptor beta chains were read from a single sample in a study of blood T cell repertoires in COVID-19. Here immunoSEQ multiplex PCR was the method, and the copy in TCRdb shows in-frame clones only, minus some. The sample gives around 240,000 clones, 82% of which show up once; over 1.5% is in the top ten. Sequencing used peripheral blood. The source is a woman aged 80 or older with acute or convalescent COVID-19. Each CDR3 is given without its conserved first and last residue. The listing skips clone size in some rows; elsewhere it reads once, few, many or a size class.

>NA|TRBV4-3
ASSQDLAGGFGELF
>few|TRBV27
ASTLTGGSPLH
>once|TRBV18
ASSPGRVEAF
>NA|TRBV5-1
ASSLARGAGYEQY
>NA|TRBV4-3
ASSLSTFTSTDTQY
>NA|TRBV24-1
ATSDFLRVGNSPLH
>NA|TRBV11-2
ASSLTGRLGIVNYGYT
>NA|TRBV3-1/TRBV3-2
ASSQDSGNTIY
>NA|TRBV5-1
ASSIWTGRGIDGYT
>NA|TRBV5-4
ASSLPGTGGNTIY
>few|TRBV6-2/TRBV6-3
ASSYGGSSNQPQH
>NA|TRBV15
ATSRAQGLGGYT
>NA|TRBV6-2/TRBV6-3
ASSYRGYYGYT
>NA|TRBV6-5
ASSLPGQRGETQY
>few|TRBV28
ASSLAGGTDTQY
>NA|TRBV2
ASSGTSGSADTQY
>NA|TRBV5-4
ASSLVVLAGLYNEQF
>NA|TRBV7-9
ASSLRDISSYNEQF
>NA|TRBV29-1
SVLNQGTGELF
>once|TRBV5-1
ASSAQGIDYGYT
>NA|TRBV5-1
ASSFYGTKGGETQY
>few|TRBV6-2/TRBV6-3
ASSTRDRFYNEQF
>NA|TRBV28
ASTAFQDTQY
>NA|TRBV19
ATAGQGSQPQH
>NA|TRBV5-1
ASSLATGRTYNEQF
>few|TRBV10-3
ATFSSGQGVNYGYT
>NA|TRBV29-1
SVGTGTFNYGYT
>NA|TRBV9
ASSPQRTGGNTIY
>NA|TRBV5-4
ASSLRGNNEQF
>NA|TRBV7-9
ASSKGTHYEQY
>NA|TRBV15
ATSGQGAVGELF
>NA|TRBV4-1
ASSQDDRVITEAF
>NA|TRBV18
ASSDSMNNQPQH
>NA|TRBV6-2/TRBV6-3
ASSYSSAGTRNEQF
>NA|TRBV7-9
ASSLAAGGNTIY
>few|TRBV19
ASSKRLRPQH
>NA|TRBV5-1
ASSSGTGGGLGDTQY
>NA|TRBV3-1/TRBV3-2
ASSQDLSAGGSYNEQF
>NA|TRBV6-2/TRBV6-3
ASSYSRGETQY
>few|TRBV25-1
ASISRGVETQY
>NA|TRBV7-3
ASSPRGAGGLRTQY
>once|TRBV7-9
ASQQGFNEKLF
>few|TRBV6-2/TRBV6-3
ASSYLQGDSNQPQH
>NA|TRBV7-2
ASSLAGTREKLF
>few|TRBV18
ASSPSGGGRADTQY
>NA|TRBV6-6
ASSYLLTGGGGYT
>NA|TRBV10-3
AISAGLAGGGTDTQY
>NA|TRBV9
ASSVDGGPSSYEQY